A selection of T cell receptor beta chains follows, all from one sample in a study of blood T cells in healthy people across ages. MiXCR was run by TCRdb on the 5' RACE reads, yielding one entry per CDR3 protein. This table holds about 1,500,000 distinct CDR3 sequences, roughly 27% found once. What was sequenced was blood. These receptors all come from a young woman in good health. Both conserved end residues are part of each CDR3. D genes are given only for firm matches. Clone size is shown for a subset of rows, as once, few, many or a class of expanded clone.

V: TRBV18; size: -; D: -; J: TRBJ2-5; DNA: TGTGCCAGCCCACCCTATGGGGGCCAAGAGACCCAGTACTTC; CDR3: CASPPYGGQETQYF
V: TRBV24-1; size: few; D: -; J: TRBJ2-3; DNA: TGTGCCACCAGTGATTTGCAGTCCGGGGGCGGGACGCAGTATTTT; CDR3: CATSDLQSGGGTQYF
V: TRBV20-1; size: -; D: -; J: TRBJ2-4; DNA: TGCAGTGCTAGAGGGGGGGCCACTAAAGCCAAAAACATTCAGTACTTC; CDR3: CSARGGATKAKNIQYF
V: TRBV11-2; size: many; D: -; J: TRBJ1-2; DNA: TGTGCCAGCAGCTCGTCAGACTATGGCTACACCTTC; CDR3: CASSSSDYGYTF
V: TRBV27; size: -; D: TRBD2; J: TRBJ2-1; DNA: TGTGCCAGCAGTTCCGGACTAGCGGGAGGGCCTGGCCATGAGCAGTTCTTC; CDR3: CASSSGLAGGPGHEQFF
V: TRBV29-1; size: -; D: -; J: TRBJ1-2; DNA: TGCAGCTCGGGCGGTGGTTCCTATGGCTACACCTTC; CDR3: CSSGGGSYGYTF
V: TRBV5-5; size: few; D: -; J: TRBJ2-1; DNA: TGTGCCAGCAGCTTGTCGGCGGCGACTGGCCCCTACAATGAGCAGTTCTTC; CDR3: CASSLSAATGPYNEQFF
V: TRBV2; size: few; D: -; J: TRBJ1-5; DNA: TGTGCCAGCAGGCCCGGGACACTGTTCAATCAGCCCCAGCATTTT; CDR3: CASRPGTLFNQPQHF
V: TRBV2; size: many; D: TRBD1; J: TRBJ2-5; DNA: TGTGCCAGCAGGGATGGACAGGGTGGGGAGACCCAGTACTTC; CDR3: CASRDGQGGETQYF
V: TRBV7-3; size: -; D: TRBD1; J: TRBJ1-1; DNA: TGTGCCAGCAGCCAGGGGGTAGGGACAGGTCACACTGAAGCTTTCTTT; CDR3: CASSQGVGTGHTEAFF
V: TRBV5-1; size: many; D: TRBD2; J: TRBJ2-3; DNA: TGCGCCAGCAGCCCAGGAGCGGGAGGGTTGGTAGATACGCAGTATTTT; CDR3: CASSPGAGGLVDTQYF
V: TRBV15; size: few; D: TRBD2; J: TRBJ2-1; DNA: TGTGCCACCAGCAGCTCTAGCGGGGGCCTGTTAAATGAGCAGTTCTTC; CDR3: CATSSSSGGLLNEQFF
V: TRBV29-1; size: many; D: -; J: TRBJ1-2; DNA: TGCAGCGTAGGGACATCTCCTAACTATGGCTACACCTTC; CDR3: CSVGTSPNYGYTF
V: TRBV4-1; size: many; D: -; J: TRBJ2-3; DNA: TGCGCCAGCAGCCAAGAGGCGGGAACAGATACGCAGTATTTT; CDR3: CASSQEAGTDTQYF
V: TRBV7-9; size: many; D: -; J: TRBJ2-1; DNA: TGCGCCAGCAGCCTGGGGTCTGAGCAGTTCTTC; CDR3: CASSLGSEQFF
V: TRBV20-1; size: -; D: -; J: TRBJ2-3; DNA: TGCAGTGCTAGTCAGCCAGATACGCAGTATTTT; CDR3: CSASQPDTQYF
V: TRBV4-3; size: many; D: TRBD2; J: TRBJ2-1; DNA: TGCGCCAGCAGCCAAGCAGGGACTAGCGGGAGAGGTGAGCAGTTCTTC; CDR3: CASSQAGTSGRGEQFF
V: TRBV3-1; size: few; D: -; J: TRBJ2-1; DNA: TGTGCCAGCAGCCAAGGGCCACAGGGCGGTGAGCAGTTCTTC; CDR3: CASSQGPQGGEQFF
V: TRBV29-1; size: many; D: -; J: TRBJ2-5; DNA: TGCAGCGTTGAAGGTGACGGACAAGAGACCCAGTACTTC; CDR3: CSVEGDGQETQYF
V: TRBV4-3; size: -; D: -; J: TRBJ1-1; DNA: TGCGCCAGCAGCCAGGGGATCAAGGACACTGAAGCTTTCTTT; CDR3: CASSQGIKDTEAFF
V: TRBV7-9; size: few; D: TRBD2; J: TRBJ2-5; DNA: TGTGCCAGCAGCTTAAAGCAAGCGGGGGAGACCCAGTACTTC; CDR3: CASSLKQAGETQYF
V: TRBV20-1; size: few; D: -; J: TRBJ1-5; DNA: TGCAGTGCTAGAGAGGGAGGGGGAAGTCAGCCCCAGCATTTT; CDR3: CSAREGGGSQPQHF
V: TRBV5-1; size: -; D: -; J: TRBJ2-2; DNA: TGCGCCAGCGGGGAGACAGCGAACACCGGGGAGCTGTTTTTT; CDR3: CASGETANTGELFF
V: TRBV10-3; size: few; D: TRBD2; J: TRBJ2-1; DNA: TGTGCCATCAGTGGGGCCAGCGGGATTGCGTCTACCAACAATGAGCAGTTCTTC; CDR3: CAISGASGIASTNNEQFF
V: TRBV5-1; size: -; D: -; J: TRBJ2-5; DNA: TGCGCCAGCAGCTTGCTCGGACCGATTCAAGAGACCCAGTACTTC; CDR3: CASSLLGPIQETQYF
V: TRBV7-6; size: many; D: -; J: TRBJ2-7; DNA: TGTGCCAGCAGCTTAGAGGCTGTTTCCTACGAGCAGTACTTC; CDR3: CASSLEAVSYEQYF
V: TRBV6-5; size: -; D: -; J: TRBJ1-1; DNA: TGTGCCAGCAGTCCCGACAGGAATCTGAGGGCTTTCTTT; CDR3: CASSPDRNLRAFF
V: TRBV7-2; size: -; D: -; J: TRBJ1-1; DNA: TGTGCCAACGGACAGAACATGAACACTGAAGCTTTCTTT; CDR3: CANGQNMNTEAFF
V: TRBV6-5; size: -; D: -; J: TRBJ2-6; DNA: TGTGCCAGCAGTTACTCGAGTTTCTCTGGGGCCAACGTCCTGACTTTC; CDR3: CASSYSSFSGANVLTF
V: TRBV19; size: -; D: -; J: TRBJ1-4; DNA: TGTGCCAGTAGTATACTCTCCGGAGGTGAAAAACTGTTTTTT; CDR3: CASSILSGGEKLFF
V: TRBV4-3; size: -; D: -; J: TRBJ1-5; DNA: TGCGCCAGCAGCCAAGGTCGAGTACTGGGGCAGCCCCAGCATTTT; CDR3: CASSQGRVLGQPQHF
V: TRBV7-9; size: few; D: -; J: TRBJ2-1; DNA: TGTGCCAGCAGCCCGAGCTTGAGCAATGAGCAGTTCTTC; CDR3: CASSPSLSNEQFF
V: TRBV7-2; size: few; D: -; J: TRBJ1-5; DNA: TGTGCCAGCAGCCTAAGCATGGATCAGCCCCAGCATTTT; CDR3: CASSLSMDQPQHF
V: TRBV20-1; size: -; D: -; J: TRBJ1-2; DNA: TGCAGTGCCATCGATCCGGGACAACTATCCCCAAACGGCTACACCTTC; CDR3: CSAIDPGQLSPNGYTF
V: TRBV7-9; size: few; D: -; J: TRBJ1-2; DNA: TGTGCCAGCAGCTTAGCTAACAGGGATCATGGCTACACCTTC; CDR3: CASSLANRDHGYTF
V: TRBV20-1; size: -; D: -; J: TRBJ2-3; DNA: TGCAGTGCCAGGGAGGCCCGCGGAGATACGCAGTATTTT; CDR3: CSAREARGDTQYF
V: TRBV29-1; size: few; D: -; J: TRBJ2-7; DNA: TGCAGCGTTGAAGGGCAGAGAGGGTACGAGCAGTACTTC; CDR3: CSVEGQRGYEQYF
V: TRBV6-2/TRBV6-3; size: -; D: -; J: TRBJ2-7; DNA: TGTGCCAGCGGCCCGGGGATGGGCGAGCAGTACTTC; CDR3: CASGPGMGEQYF
V: TRBV6-6; size: -; D: TRBD2; J: TRBJ2-1; DNA: TGTGCCAGCAGCTATCGTACAGGACTAGCGGGAGACAATGAGCAGTTCTTC; CDR3: CASSYRTGLAGDNEQFF
V: TRBV5-1; size: few; D: TRBD1; J: TRBJ1-4; DNA: TGCGCCAGCAGCACGACAGGGATAAATTCTAATGAAAAACTGTTTTTT; CDR3: CASSTTGINSNEKLFF
V: TRBV29-1; size: many; D: TRBD2; J: TRBJ2-7; DNA: TGCAGCGTTTTAGGACTAGCGGGAGCTTACGAGCAGTACTTC; CDR3: CSVLGLAGAYEQYF
V: TRBV15; size: -; D: -; J: TRBJ2-1; DNA: TGTGCCACCAGCAGTGGGGGCGCGGGAGTATTTCGGGAGCAGTTCTTC; CDR3: CATSSGGAGVFREQFF
V: TRBV10-3; size: few; D: -; J: TRBJ2-7; DNA: TGTGCCATCAGTGAGCCCTCCCGGGGGATCAACGAGCAGTACTTC; CDR3: CAISEPSRGINEQYF
V: TRBV11-2; size: few; D: TRBD1; J: TRBJ1-1; DNA: TGTGCCAGCAGCCCTGGGACAGGGGGCTCTGAAGCTTTCTTT; CDR3: CASSPGTGGSEAFF
V: TRBV18; size: -; D: -; J: TRBJ2-1; DNA: TGTGCCAGCTCACCATCCCAGGGTCAAGAGACCCAGTTCTTC; CDR3: CASSPSQGQETQFF
V: TRBV29-1; size: -; D: -; J: TRBJ1-5; DNA: TGCAGCGTTAATTCTCTAAGCAATCAGCCCCAGCATTTT; CDR3: CSVNSLSNQPQHF
V: TRBV28; size: -; D: -; J: TRBJ2-5; DNA: TGTGCCAGCACCCGACGGGACCAAGAGACCCAGTACTTC; CDR3: CASTRRDQETQYF
V: TRBV7-8; size: -; D: TRBD2; J: TRBJ2-7; DNA: TGTGCCAGCAGCTTAGCGCTAGGGACTAGCGGTCGCAATGAGCAGTACTTC; CDR3: CASSLALGTSGRNEQYF
V: TRBV7-9; size: few; D: -; J: TRBJ2-4; DNA: TGTGCCAGCAGCTTTGAACACGTTCAAGCCAAAAACATTCAGTACTTC; CDR3: CASSFEHVQAKNIQYF
V: TRBV6-1; size: few; D: TRBD1; J: TRBJ2-7; DNA: TGTGCCAGCAGTGATGGGACAGGATATACCTACGAGCAGTACTTC; CDR3: CASSDGTGYTYEQYF
V: TRBV19; size: few; D: -; J: TRBJ1-1; DNA: TGTGCCAGTCGGAAGGAAGGGAACACTGAAGCTTTCTTT; CDR3: CASRKEGNTEAFF